This TCR beta chain is from a study of blood T cell repertoires in COVID-19. The wider study: Sites in the United States, Italy and Spain provided acute and convalescent COVID-19 samples.

Participants were aged about 18 to 89 years, lived in around 22 US areas, and enrolled virtually. Participants' own reports of clinical history determined their cohort assignment. In germline, CDR1 is LGHDT, CDR2 YNNKEL (reference sequence). The ends were cut back, 4 bases at V and 2 bases at J, with 14 bases in the middle. CDR3 length: 15 residues. Authors' data handling: Counts of nucleated cells, estimated from reference gene primer amplification, were obtained. Measured with immunoSEQ multiplex PCR; TCRdb has only the in-frame clones, and not every one. V, J and clone size are those of that table, while D and trimming were read from the DNA. The sample consists of fewer than 200,000 clones, 80% to 90% of them appearing once.

This chain uses TRBV3-1 (or the pseudogene TRBV3-2) with TRBJ1-1; D perhaps matches TRBD1 (5 bases). What was sequenced was PBMCs or T cells enriched from blood (not recorded which). The receptor's source is a woman aged 50 to 65 in a cohort exposed to, infected with or recovered from COVID-19 (not recorded which). The CDR3: CASSLGSRGNTEAFF. The CDR3 DNA sequence: TGTGCCAGCAGCCTTGGATCTAGGGGAAACACTGAAGCTTTCTTT.